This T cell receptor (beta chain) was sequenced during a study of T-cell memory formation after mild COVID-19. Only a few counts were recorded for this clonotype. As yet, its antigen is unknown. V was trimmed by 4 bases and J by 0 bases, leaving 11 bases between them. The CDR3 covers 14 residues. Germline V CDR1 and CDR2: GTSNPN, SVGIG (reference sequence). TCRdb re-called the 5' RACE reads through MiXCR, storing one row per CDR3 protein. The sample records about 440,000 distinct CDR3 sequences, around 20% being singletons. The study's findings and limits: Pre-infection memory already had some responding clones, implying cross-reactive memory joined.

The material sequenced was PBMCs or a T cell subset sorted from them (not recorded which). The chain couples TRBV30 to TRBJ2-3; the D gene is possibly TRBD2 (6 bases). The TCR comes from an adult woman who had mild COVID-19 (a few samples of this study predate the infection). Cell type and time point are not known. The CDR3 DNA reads TGTGCCTGGAAAGGCGGGATTAGCACAGATACGCAGTATTTT. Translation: CAWKGGISTDTQYF.